This T cell receptor (beta chain) comes out of a study of blood T cell repertoires in COVID-19. Across the study: Samples representing acute and convalescent COVID-19 were sourced from the United States, Italy and Spain. Sources were T cells, B-cell-depleted T cells, or PBMCs; the material itself was cDNA or gDNA.

The CDR3 loop spans 13 amino acids. Germline V lookup: CDR1 LNHDA, CDR2 SQIVND (reference sequence). V was pared by 6 bases and J by 4 bases, with 4 bases of the junction left unmatched. TCRdb's copy holds only in-frame clones and misses some; the assay was immunoSEQ multiplex PCR. The data show about 40,000 clones, approximately 80% seen once. Sequencing used peripheral blood. This receptor was taken from a woman in her sixties with acute or convalescent COVID-19. J is TRBJ1-2 and V is TRBV19; 8 positions match TRBD1. The CDR3 here is CASRVGQAYGYTF. The CDR3 DNA reads as TGTGCCAGTAGGGTGGGACAGGCCTATGGCTACACCTTC.